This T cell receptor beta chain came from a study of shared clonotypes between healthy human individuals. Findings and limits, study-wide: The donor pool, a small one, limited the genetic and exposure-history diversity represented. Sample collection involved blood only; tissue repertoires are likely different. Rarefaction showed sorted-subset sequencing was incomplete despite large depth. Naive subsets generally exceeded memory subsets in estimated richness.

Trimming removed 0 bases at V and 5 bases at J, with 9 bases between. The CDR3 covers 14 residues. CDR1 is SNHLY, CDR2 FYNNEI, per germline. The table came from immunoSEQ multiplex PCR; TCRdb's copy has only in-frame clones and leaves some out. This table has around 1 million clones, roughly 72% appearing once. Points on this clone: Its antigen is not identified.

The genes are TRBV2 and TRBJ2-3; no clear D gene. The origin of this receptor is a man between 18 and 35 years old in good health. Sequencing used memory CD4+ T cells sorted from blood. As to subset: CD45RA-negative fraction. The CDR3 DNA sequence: TGTGCCAGCAGTGAAGCTGGAAGGGAAGATACGCAGTATTTT. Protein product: CASSEAGREDTQYF.